Presented here are 17 T cell receptor beta chains from one specimen sequenced in a study of Ad26.COV2.S vaccination and SARS-CoV-2 variants. Treatment specified: around 19 received Ad26.COV2.S at low or high dose, single or two shots; 5 received placebo; per-sample allocation not given. Collection of samples fell on day 63 after the first vaccine or placebo injection. Profiling relied on immunoSEQ multiplex PCR, and the TCRdb table lists in-frame clones only, not all of them. This sample has hundreds of thousands of clones, with roughly 90% found just once. This specimen was peripheral blood, taken in a trial of Ad26.COV2.S vaccine versus placebo. Source of these receptors: a person aged 18-60 years who received the Ad26.COV2.S COVID-19 vaccine or a placebo.

This chain joins TRBV3-1 (or the pseudogene TRBV3-2) and TRBJ1-6, with a tentative D call TRBD1 (5 bases). CDR1 and CDR2 (germline): LGHDT, YNNKEL (reference sequence). V was clipped by 0 bases and J by 7 bases, with 10 bases between them. The CDR3 contains 15 residues. The CDR3 loop reads CASSQDVGHNSPLHF. As DNA, the CDR3 is TGTGCCAGCAGCCAAGATGTGGGGCACAATTCACCCCTCCACTTT.

V and J are TRBV2 and TRBJ2-6; D remains ambiguous. CDR3 length: 15 amino acids. Germline CDR1 reads SNHLY; CDR2 reads FYNNEI. Trimming removed 7 bases at V and 0 bases at J, with 10 bases between. The CDR3 DNA reads TGTGCCAGCACTAAGCAGCTCTCTGGGGCCAACGTCCTGACTTTC. It specifies CASTKQLSGANVLTF.

The chain joins TRBV10-3 to TRBJ2-5; D is ambiguous. CDR3 length equals 13 residues. The V gene lost 0 bases and the J gene lost 1 base, with 3 bases spanning the gap. Germline V lookup: CDR1 ENHRY, CDR2 SYGVKD. The CDR3 loop is CAISESLQETQYF. In DNA form, the CDR3 reads TGTGCCATCAGTGAGTCCCTCCAAGAGACCCAGTACTTC.

The J gene is TRBJ2-3, the V gene TRBV30; D possibly matches TRBD1 or TRBD2 (5 bases each). Trimming stripped 3 bases from V and 2 bases from J, with 15 bases between. This CDR3 has 15 residues. Germline loops: CDR1 GTSNPN, CDR2 SVGIG (reference sequence). In nucleotides, the CDR3 is TGTGCCTGGAGCGTTTCTATAGGGACCACAGATACGCAGTATTTT. Amino acid sequence: CAWSVSIGTTDTQYF.

This chain links TRBV4-2 with TRBJ1-5; D ambiguous. V lost 1 base and J 0 bases, leaving 7 bases between the germline ends. The CDR3 sequence is 15 residues long. CDR1 is LGHNA and CDR2 is YNFKEQ in the germline V gene. CDR3 loop: CASSQGGNSNQPQHF. CDR3 sequence (DNA): TGTGCCAGCAGCCAAGGAGGGAATAGCAATCAGCCCCAGCATTTT.

The chain recombines TRBV5-8 with TRBJ2-3; D unresolved. Per germline, CDR1 SGHTS and CDR2 YDEGEE. The CDR3 has 15 amino acids. Trimming pared 0 bases from V and 0 bases from J, leaving 8 bases between. CDR3 sequence reads: CASSLGRPSTDTQYF. The CDR3 nucleotides read TGTGCCAGCAGCTTGGGACGGCCTAGCACAGATACGCAGTATTTT.

The V and J genes are TRBV10-2 and TRBJ2-1; 7 bases map to TRBD1. Germline lookup yields CDR1 WSHSY and CDR2 SAAADI. V shed 6 bases, J shed 3 bases, and the junction held 11 bases outside the gene matches. The length of the CDR3 is 16 residues. The CDR3 loop reads CASREFGTELYNEQFF. The CDR3 coding sequence is TGCGCCAGCAGGGAATTTGGGACAGAACTCTACAATGAGCAGTTCTTC.

The chain joins TRBV27 to TRBJ1-5; D not resolved. The CDR3 has 13 residues. Germline V CDR1 and CDR2: MNHEY, SMNVEV (reference sequence). V dropped 2 bases and J dropped 4 bases, with 6 bases sitting between them. CDR3 sequence (DNA): TGTGCCAGCAGTTTAAAGGAGAATCAGCCCCAGCATTTT. Translating it yields CASSLKENQPQHF.

CDR3 in DNA: TGTGCCAGCAGCCACCAGGGGTTCTTAACCTACGAGCAGTACTTC. It yields the protein CASSHQGFLTYEQYF. V gene TRBV5-6 combines with J gene TRBJ2-7; D possibly corresponds to TRBD1 (6 bases). Germline lookup yields CDR1 SGHDT and CDR2 YYEEEE. V shed 4 bases and J shed 2 bases, with 16 bases lying between them. This CDR3 region has 15 residues.

V and J are TRBV5-6 and TRBJ2-7; possibly TRBD1 or TRBD2 for D (5 bases each). Germline V gene sequence: CDR1 SGHDT, CDR2 YYEEEE. Trimming took off 2 bases at V and 2 bases at J, with 17 bases between the two ends. This CDR3 has 16 residues. In nucleotides, the CDR3 is TGTGCCAGCAGCTTCTCTACCGGGACCTCACCCTACGAGCAGTACTTC. This translates into CASSFSTGTSPYEQYF.

Comments on this clone: Other DNA variants within this sample encode the same CDR3. V and J are TRBV18 and TRBJ2-7, with 10 positions matching TRBD1. The V and J ends lost 6 bases and 4 bases, in that order; junction bases with no gene match: 6. The germline V gene encodes CDR1 KGHSH and CDR2 LQKENI. The CDR3 covers 14 residues. The CDR3 region has the DNA TGTGCCAGCTCTCGGGACAGGGGATCTTACGAGCAGTACTTC. Translating gives CASSRDRGSYEQYF.

This sequence joins TRBV11-2 and TRBJ2-7; 10 bases agree with TRBD1. Germline V gives CDR1 SGHAT, CDR2 FQNNGV. The CDR3 covers 16 residues. J lost 3 bases, V lost 8 bases, and 13 bases had no gene match. The CDR3 nucleotides are TGTGCCAGCCGACTGGTAGGTCGGGACAGGGGCTACGAGCAGTACTTC. It is translated as CASRLVGRDRGYEQYF.

CDR3 region: CASSLVGVGGDTQYF. In nucleotides, the CDR3 is TGCGCCAGCAGCTTGGTGGGGGTAGGGGGAGATACGCAGTATTTT. The V call is TRBV5-1, the J call TRBJ2-3; D may be TRBD1 (6 bases). V lost 0 bases to trimming and J lost 5 bases, with 13 bases between them. This CDR3 region has 15 residues. CDR1 SGHRS and CDR2 YFSETQ come from the germline V gene.

The chain employs TRBV5-6 and TRBJ2-6; D may be TRBD2 (6 bases). Germline V gene sequence: CDR1 SGHDT, CDR2 YYEEEE. The CDR3 extends over 19 amino acids. The ends were cut back, 2 bases at V and 1 base at J, with 19 bases in the middle. The chain's CDR3 is CASSFGGEHQASGANVLTF. The DNA of the CDR3 is TGTGCCAGCAGCTTCGGGGGAGAGCATCAGGCTTCTGGGGCCAACGTCCTGACTTTC.

The V and J genes are TRBV5-1 and TRBJ2-1; TRBD2 matches 13 bases. Germline V gene sequence: CDR1 SGHRS, CDR2 YFSETQ. The length of the CDR3 is 15 residues. V was clipped by 4 bases and J by 10 bases; unmatched bases: 8. The CDR3 nucleotides are TGCGCCAGCAGCCTCAAACTAGCGGGAGGGATGGAGCAGTTCTTC. Translating it yields CASSLKLAGGMEQFF.

The J gene is TRBJ2-2, the V gene TRBV5-1; D unclear. Between the trimmed V and J ends, which lost 3 bases and 4 bases, there was a span of 10 bases. Germline V CDR1 and CDR2: SGHRS, YFSETQ. The CDR3 runs to 14 residues. The CDR3 DNA is TGCGCCAGCAGCTGGCCGGTGGGCACCGGGGAGCTGTTTTTT. It translates to CASSWPVGTGELFF.

The table lists this clone with a count of one. The chain couples TRBV12-3 or TRBV12-4 to TRBJ2-7, with TRBD1 as a possible D gene (5 bases). The V end lost 6 bases, the J end lost 4 bases, and 7 bases lay between the germline ends. The length of the CDR3 is 11 residues. The CDR3 loop reads CASRAGYEQYF. In nucleotides, the CDR3 is TGTGCCAGCAGAGCAGGGTACGAGCAGTACTTC.